The 30 T cell receptor beta chains listed next were all sequenced from one sample in a study of blood T cell repertoires in COVID-19. The protocol was immunoSEQ multiplex PCR, while the TCRdb copy is restricted to in-frame clones and leaves out a portion. The table has approximately 170,000 clones, less than 85% seen once. The specimen sequenced was PBMCs or T cells enriched from blood (not recorded which). The receptor set was obtained from a woman aged 30 to 39 who had recovered from COVID-19.

The rearrangement joins TRBV3-1 (or the pseudogene TRBV3-2) to TRBJ2-7, with D perhaps matching TRBD2 (5 bases). This CDR3 contains 14 residues. The V gene lost 2 bases and the J gene lost 3 bases, with 11 bases spanning the gap. The V gene's germline CDR1 is LGHDT and CDR2 YNNKEL (reference sequence). CDR3 DNA: TGTGCCAGCAGCCAACGGACTGGCGACTACGAGCAGTACTTC. Encoded protein: CASSQRTGDYEQYF.

This clone was observed a single time. The gene calls are TRBV11-2 and TRBJ1-2, with 9 positions matching TRBD1. The V gene end was trimmed by 7 bases and the J gene end by 2 bases; junction bases not matched to a gene: 5. CDR3 length: 14 residues. From germline, CDR1 is SGHAT and CDR2 FQNNGV. As DNA, the CDR3 is TGTGCCAGCACCATGACAGGGGGGAACTATGGCTACACCTTC. Its protein is CASTMTGGNYGYTF.

The chain couples TRBV7-2 to TRBJ2-1; 8 nucleotides match TRBD1. From germline, CDR1 is SGHTA and CDR2 FQGNSA. This CDR3 has 15 amino acids. Trimming at V came to 5 bases and at J to 3 bases, leaving 6 bases not matched to a gene. CDR3 in DNA: TGTGCCAGCAGCCCCCTCGGACAGGGCTACAATGAGCAGTTCTTC. Its protein product is CASSPLGQGYNEQFF.

This chain joins TRBV28 and TRBJ2-1; possible D gene TRBD1, 6 bases. Looked up from germline, CDR1 is MDHEN and CDR2 is SYDVKM. V was trimmed by 7 bases and J by 6 bases, leaving 16 bases between them. The CDR3 is 14 amino acids. The CDR3 DNA reads TGTGCCAGCACTGCCACAGGGTCGGGCAATGAGCAGTTCTTC. Translation: CASTATGSGNEQFF.

The chain joins TRBV9 to TRBJ1-1; no definite D call. Germline CDR1 reads SGDLS; CDR2 reads YYNGEE. The CDR3 contains 14 residues. V was cut by 0 bases and J by 6 bases, with 12 bases left in between. The CDR3 reads CASSVASGSSEAFF. CDR3 bases: TGTGCCAGCAGCGTAGCTTCGGGGTCCTCTGAAGCTTTCTTT.

The rearrangement uses TRBV29-1 and TRBJ1-4; 7 bases are shared with TRBD1. Germline V CDR1 and CDR2: SQVTM, ANQGSEA. Trimming at V came to 5 bases and at J to 5 bases, leaving 5 bases not matched to a gene. The CDR3 sequence is 13 residues long. CDR3 sequence reads: CSVSRGRNEKLFF. DNA for the CDR3: TGCAGCGTTTCTAGGGGGCGAAATGAAAAACTGTTTTTT.

This clone was found a few times. This chain uses TRBV6-4 with TRBJ2-6, with 9 bases aligning to TRBD2. Germline CDR1 and CDR2: MRHNA and SNTAGT. The CDR3 extends over 19 amino acids. Trimming removed 2 bases from V and 0 bases from J; junction bases left unmatched: 8. The CDR3 bases are TGTGCCAGCAGTGACGGTGGAGCGGGAGGTATCTCTGGGGCCAACGTCCTGACTTTC. It encodes CASSDGGAGGISGANVLTF.

The CDR3 sequence is CAWSIAGYEQYF. In nucleotides, the CDR3 is TGTGCCTGGAGTATCGCGGGCTACGAGCAGTACTTC. This rearrangement joins TRBV30 to TRBJ2-7, with TRBD2 as a possible D gene (5 bases). The CDR3 spans 12 residues. V shed 2 bases and J shed 3 bases, with 8 bases lying between them. Per the germline V gene, CDR1 is GTSNPN and CDR2 is SVGIG (reference sequence).

The chain recombines TRBV5-1 with TRBJ2-7; no clear D gene. Trimming took 3 bases from V and 0 from J, leaving 10 bases between them. The germline gives CDR1 SGHRS, CDR2 YFSETQ. The CDR3 consists of 14 residues. The CDR3 DNA reads as TGCGCCAGCAGCTCGTCAGGCCCCTCCTACGAGCAGTACTTC. It specifies CASSSSGPSYEQYF.

The rearrangement uses TRBV7-6 and TRBJ2-7, with 12 bases lining up with TRBD2. The CDR3 spans 16 residues. Unmatched junction bases numbered 6, after V lost 5 bases and J lost 1 base. In germline, CDR1 is SGHVS, CDR2 FNYEAQ. The CDR3 protein is CASSTGLAGQSYEQYF. CDR3 sequence (DNA): TGTGCCAGCAGCACCGGACTAGCGGGACAATCCTACGAGCAGTACTTC.

The rearrangement links TRBV9 to TRBJ2-1; TRBD2 matches at 11 bases. From germline, CDR1 is SGDLS and CDR2 YYNGEE. The CDR3 has 17 residues. The ends lost 3 bases at V and 2 bases at J; junction bases unmatched: 7. Written as DNA, the CDR3 is TGTGCCAGCAGCGCCAGTAGCGGGGGGGGACCCTACAATGAGCAGTTCTTC. This gives the protein CASSASSGGGPYNEQFF.

The chain combines TRBV5-1 with TRBJ1-6; 7 bases match TRBD1. This CDR3 is 16 amino acids long. CDR1 and CDR2 from the germline V gene are SGHRS and YFSETQ. V was clipped by 4 bases and J by 7 bases; unmatched bases: 11. The CDR3 is CASSRFLGQDNSPLHF. The CDR3, as DNA: TGCGCCAGCAGCCGCTTTTTAGGACAGGACAATTCACCCCTCCACTTT.

V and J are TRBV14 and TRBJ1-3; D gene unclear. Germline CDR1 reads SGHDN; CDR2 reads FVKESK. This CDR3 region has 13 residues. Trimming shortened V by 3 bases and J by 2 bases, and 5 bases separated the two germline ends. The CDR3 DNA reads TGTGCCAGCAGCCACAGGCCTGGAAACACCATATATTTT. This translates into CASSHRPGNTIYF. Full variable domain (missing parts from reference TRBV14 and TRBJ1-3): EAGVTQFPSHSVIEKGQTVTLRCDPISGHDNLYWYRRVMGKEIKFLLHFVKESKQDESGMPNNRFLAERTGGTYSTLKVQPAELEDSGVYFCASSHRPGNTIYFGEGSWLTVV.

The rearrangement joins TRBV7-2 to TRBJ2-3; 7 nucleotides agree with TRBD2. This CDR3 spans 15 amino acids. After removal of 2 bases from V and 0 bases from J, the junction contained 2 bases not matched to a gene. Germline V gene sequence: CDR1 SGHTA, CDR2 FQGNSA. The CDR3 here is CASSLRRGSTDTQYF. CDR3 sequence (DNA): TGTGCCAGCAGCTTAAGGCGGGGGAGCACAGATACGCAGTATTTT.

This chain links TRBV29-1 with TRBJ2-1; 10 positions match TRBD2. The germline CDR1 and CDR2 sequences are SQVTM and ANQGSEA. V lost 1 base and J lost 0; bases outside the gene matches: 15. This CDR3 region has 20 residues. CDR3 in DNA: TGCAGCGTTGAAGGGCGGTGGACTAGCGGATACAAAAGCTCCTACAATGAGCAGTTCTTC. It encodes CSVEGRWTSGYKSSYNEQFF.

This clone was seen a handful of times. This chain joins TRBV2 and TRBJ2-5; 7 bases match TRBD2. J lost 12 bases, V lost 6 bases, and 7 bases had no gene match. CDR3 length equals 11 residues. Germline-derived CDR1 and CDR2 are SNHLY and FYNNEI. The CDR3 nucleotides read TGTGCCAGCAGCTGGGAGGGTAGGAAGTACTTC. Translating gives CASSWEGRKYF.

The chain employs TRBV15 and TRBJ1-2; the match to TRBD1 covers 8 bases. Per the germline V gene, CDR1 is LNHNV and CDR2 is YYDKDF (reference sequence). This CDR3 comprises 13 residues. The junction had 9 bases not matched to a gene; V was cut back by 8 bases and J by 7 bases. CDR3: CATGPGGSRGYTF. The CDR3 coding sequence is TGTGCCACCGGTCCAGGGGGCTCCCGTGGCTACACCTTC.

The rearrangement links TRBV7-2 to TRBJ2-5; 7 bases map to TRBD2. The V gene end was trimmed by 3 bases and the J gene end by 0 bases; junction bases not matched to a gene: 1. The CDR3 contains 14 residues. Germline V gene lookup returns CDR1 SGHTA and CDR2 FQGNSA. CDR3 in amino acids: CASSLGLHQETQYF. The CDR3 coding sequence is TGTGCCAGCAGCTTGGGACTACACCAAGAGACCCAGTACTTC.

The chain carries TRBV5-8 and TRBJ2-2, with D tentatively TRBD1 (5 bases). This CDR3 has 15 residues. Trimming removed 0 bases at V and 7 bases at J, with 13 bases between. Germline CDR1 SGHTS, CDR2 YDEGEE. CDR3 region: CASSLGQGWGGELFF. The DNA for the CDR3 is TGTGCCAGCAGCTTGGGCCAGGGATGGGGCGGGGAGCTGTTTTTT.

The V call is TRBV11-3, the J call TRBJ1-1, with D hard to call. V was pared by 5 bases and J by 3 bases, with 10 bases between. CDR3 length: 13 amino acids. The germline CDR1 and CDR2 sequences are SGHNT and YENEEA. The chain's CDR3 is CASSTPGDTEAFF. The CDR3 DNA follows: TGTGCCAGCAGCACCCCCGGGGACACTGAAGCTTTCTTT.

In its sample, this clone was seen once. CDR3 residues: CASSISGQGPYNEQFF. The CDR3 DNA follows: TGTGCCAGTAGTATATCGGGTCAGGGGCCCTACAATGAGCAGTTCTTC. The genes are TRBV19 and TRBJ2-1, with D perhaps TRBD1 (6 bases). Germline CDR1 and CDR2: LNHDA and SQIVND (reference sequence). The ends were cut back, 2 bases at V and 2 bases at J, with 13 bases in the middle. The length of the CDR3 is 16 residues. Supplemented by reference TRBV19 and TRBJ2-1, the full variable domain reads DGGITQSPKYLFRKEGQNVTLSCEQNLNHDAMYWYRQDPGQGLRLIYYSQIVNDFQKGDIAEGYSVSREKKESFPLTVTSAQKNPTAFYLCASSISGQGPYNEQFFGPGTRLTVL.

This chain connects TRBV6-5 to TRBJ1-5; 7 bases fit TRBD1. The CDR3 runs 13 residues. Germline V lookup: CDR1 MNHEY, CDR2 SVGAGI. J lost 6 bases, V lost 2 bases, and 1 base had no gene match. The CDR3: CASSYDRVQPQHF. CDR3 DNA sequence: TGTGCCAGCAGTTACGACAGGGTTCAGCCCCAGCATTTT.

The chain couples TRBV28 to TRBJ2-5; the match to TRBD1 covers 8 bases. The V segment lost 7 bases and the J segment 4 bases; nucleotides outside the gene matches: 8. This CDR3 has 14 amino acids. Per germline, CDR1 MDHEN and CDR2 SYDVKM. CDR3 protein: CASTGQGVGETQYF. The DNA of the CDR3 is TGTGCCAGCACCGGACAGGGAGTAGGAGAGACCCAGTACTTC.

The chain carries TRBV18 and TRBJ1-2; weak D call: TRBD1 (5 bases). The CDR3 runs to 15 residues. V was pared by 3 bases and J by 0 bases, with 11 bases between. CDR1 and CDR2 from the germline V gene are KGHSH and LQKENI. CDR3 coding DNA: TGTGCCAGCTCACCTCTCGGGGGGGCTAACTATGGCTACACCTTC. Its protein product is CASSPLGGANYGYTF.

The chain employs TRBV18 and TRBJ1-1; D not certain. The germline V and J ends were trimmed by 5 bases and 0 bases, with 7 bases remaining between them. Germline V gene data show CDR1 as KGHSH and CDR2 as LQKENI. This CDR3 comprises 13 residues. The CDR3, as DNA: TGTGCCAGCTCAGCGACATTGAACACTGAAGCTTTCTTT. Its protein is CASSATLNTEAFF.

The V gene is TRBV7-2, the J gene TRBJ1-1; D is ambiguous. Trimming removed 8 bases at V and 4 bases at J, with 14 bases between. In germline, CDR1 is SGHTA, CDR2 FQGNSA. The CDR3 totals 13 residues. The CDR3: CASGGNPGTEAFF. CDR3 nucleotide sequence: TGTGCCAGCGGCGGAAACCCCGGCACTGAAGCTTTCTTT.

The chain joins TRBV6-4 to TRBJ2-5; tentatively, D is TRBD1 (6 bases). Trimming removed 10 bases at V and 3 bases at J, with 27 bases between. This CDR3 comprises 17 residues. Germline values: CDR1 MRHNA, CDR2 SNTAGT. The CDR3 loop reads CAIKTSCRDKLKETQYF. The CDR3 nucleotides read TGTGCCATCAAAACAAGTTGCCGGGACAAATTAAAAGAGACCCAGTACTTC.

V and J are TRBV7-2 and TRBJ1-4, with D perhaps TRBD1 (6 bases). CDR1 is SGHTA, CDR2 FQGNSA, per germline. Deletions cut 0 bases from V and 5 bases from J, with 10 bases between. The CDR3 is made up of 15 amino acids. The CDR3: CASSLARGANEKLFF. The CDR3 region has the DNA TGTGCCAGCAGCTTAGCACGGGGGGCCAATGAAAAACTGTTTTTT.

The V gene is TRBV5-1, the J gene TRBJ1-6, with 9 bases that match TRBD1. The CDR3 length is 15 residues. V was clipped by 4 bases and J by 9 bases; unmatched bases: 8. Germline V lookup: CDR1 SGHRS, CDR2 YFSETQ. The CDR3 region is CASSTPGQGGSPLHF. In DNA form, the CDR3 reads TGCGCCAGCAGCACCCCGGGACAGGGAGGTTCACCCCTCCACTTT.

This chain joins TRBV2 and TRBJ2-2; tentative D call: TRBD2 (5 bases). The V and J ends lost 3 bases and 5 bases respectively, with 10 bases between them. The CDR3 spans 14 residues. The germline CDR1 and CDR2 sequences are SNHLY and FYNNEI. This CDR3 is CASSEKRGTGELFF. Here the CDR3 DNA reads TGTGCCAGCAGTGAGAAGCGAGGGACCGGGGAGCTGTTTTTT.